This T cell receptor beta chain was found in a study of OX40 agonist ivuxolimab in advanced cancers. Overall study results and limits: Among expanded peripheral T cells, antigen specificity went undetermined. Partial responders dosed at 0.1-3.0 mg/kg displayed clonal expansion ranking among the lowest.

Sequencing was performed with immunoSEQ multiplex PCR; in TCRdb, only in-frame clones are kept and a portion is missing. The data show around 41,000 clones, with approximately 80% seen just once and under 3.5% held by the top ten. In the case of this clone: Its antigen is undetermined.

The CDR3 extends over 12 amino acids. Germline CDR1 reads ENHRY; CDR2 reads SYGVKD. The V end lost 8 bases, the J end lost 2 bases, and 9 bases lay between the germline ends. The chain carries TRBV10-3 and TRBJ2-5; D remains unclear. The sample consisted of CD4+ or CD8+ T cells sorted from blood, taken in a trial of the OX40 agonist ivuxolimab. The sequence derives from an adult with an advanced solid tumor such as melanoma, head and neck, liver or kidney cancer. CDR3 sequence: CAIATEQETQYF. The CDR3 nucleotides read TGTGCCATCGCTACAGAACAAGAGACCCAGTACTTC.